Following are 31 T cell receptor beta chains from one sample sequenced in a study of OX40 agonist ivuxolimab in advanced cancers. Assay: immunoSEQ multiplex PCR; the TCRdb copy retains only in-frame clones and omits some. The sample shows some 54,000 clones, 60% to 80% of them seen only once. This sample comprised CD4+ or CD8+ T cells sorted from blood, obtained in a trial of the OX40 agonist ivuxolimab. These receptors all come from an adult with an advanced solid tumor such as melanoma, head and neck, liver or kidney cancer.

The CDR3: CASSVRQTTADTQYF. The CDR3 nucleotides are TGTGCCAGCAGCGTCCGACAGACGACCGCAGATACGCAGTATTTT. V and J are TRBV9 and TRBJ2-3; possible D gene TRBD1, 5 bases. Germline CDR1 and CDR2: SGDLS and YYNGEE. The V and J ends lost 2 bases and 4 bases respectively, with 14 bases between them. This CDR3 is built from 15 residues.

The rearrangement uses TRBV20-1 and TRBJ1-1; the D gene is possibly TRBD1 (6 bases). In germline, CDR1 is DFQATT, CDR2 SNEGSKA (reference sequence). V lost 5 bases to trimming and J lost 8 bases, with 9 bases between them. This CDR3 is built from 10 residues. CDR3 DNA: TGCAGTGCTCTGGACAGAGAAGCTTTCTTT. Translated, it gives CSALDREAFF.

The chain has TRBV10-3 and TRBJ1-1; no definite D call. V lost 0 bases to trimming and J lost 1 base, with 9 bases between them. CDR3 length: 15 residues. CDR1 is ENHRY, CDR2 SYGVKD, per germline. The CDR3 sequence is CAISESSHQNTEAFF. CDR3 coding DNA: TGTGCCATCAGTGAGTCATCCCATCAGAACACTGAAGCTTTCTTT.

The chain employs TRBV2 and TRBJ1-6; D is undetermined. The CDR3 is 17 amino acids. CDR1 and CDR2 (germline): SNHLY, FYNNEI. V was shortened by 6 bases and J by 3 bases, with 18 bases between the two germline ends. This chain's CDR3 is CASSIKKAGVYNSPLHF. In DNA form, the CDR3 reads TGTGCCAGCAGCATCAAGAAGGCAGGAGTCTATAATTCACCCCTCCACTTT.

This clone appeared a few times. The chain couples TRBV19 to TRBJ1-6, with 8 nucleotides matching TRBD1. Per the germline V gene, CDR1 is LNHDA and CDR2 is SQIVND (reference sequence). Trimming at V came to 6 bases and at J to 7 bases, leaving 11 bases not matched to a gene. CDR3 size: 16 residues. CDR3 nucleotides: TGTGCCAGTAGCACGAAGCAGGGGGCGCAGAATTCACCCCTCCACTTT. Residues: CASSTKQGAQNSPLHF.

This clone has a handful of counts. The chain links TRBV7-9 to TRBJ2-1, with 7 bases that match TRBD1. Trimming took 7 bases from V and 5 from J; bases not matched to a gene: 2. The germline V gene encodes CDR1 SEHNR and CDR2 FQNEAQ (reference sequence). The CDR3 is 12 amino acids. The DNA of the CDR3 is TGTGCCAGCACGGGACAGAACAATGAGCAGTTCTTC. Its translation: CASTGQNNEQFF.

This clone came up a few times. This chain connects TRBV27 to TRBJ2-1; D assignment may be TRBD1 or TRBD2 (6 bases each). With 2 bases removed from V and 9 bases from J, the gap between germline ends came to 20 bases. CDR3 length: 16 amino acids. CDR1 and CDR2 from the germline V gene are MNHEY and SMNVEV (reference sequence). The CDR3 region has the DNA TGTGCCAGCAGTTTAACATCCCCGGACGAGGGGGGTGAGCAGTTCTTC. Protein product: CASSLTSPDEGGEQFF.

This clone was seen more than once but under ten times. The CDR3 is CASSEVGSSPNTEAFF. CDR3 sequence (DNA): TGTGCCAGCAGTGAAGTGGGAAGCAGCCCGAACACTGAAGCTTTCTTT. The chain uses TRBV25-1 and TRBJ1-1; D ambiguous. This CDR3 is built from 16 residues. Germline lookup yields CDR1 MGHDK and CDR2 SYGVNS. Trimming cost V 2 bases and J 1 base, with 14 bases left between them.

This clone was picked up a small number of times. This chain joins TRBV28 and TRBJ1-2; no clear D. This CDR3 is built from 13 residues. V was pared by 5 bases and J by 6 bases, with 13 bases between. Germline V gives CDR1 MDHEN, CDR2 SYDVKM. This CDR3 is CASSPPGWNGYTF. The CDR3 DNA reads as TGTGCCAGCAGTCCGCCGGGGTGGAATGGCTACACCTTC.

This chain uses TRBV19 with TRBJ1-5, with D possibly matching TRBD1 (5 bases). Germline values: CDR1 LNHDA, CDR2 SQIVND (reference sequence). The CDR3 is made up of 15 amino acids. The V end lost 7 bases, the J end lost 10 bases, and 23 bases lay between the germline ends. The CDR3 coding sequence is TGTGCCAGTAAGGCAGGGCAGGGATTATTTCTTCCCCAGCATTTT. This gives the protein CASKAGQGLFLPQHF.

The chain's CDR3 is CASSRDRGQSDTQYF. DNA for the CDR3: TGTGCCAGCAGCCGGGACAGGGGGCAATCAGATACGCAGTATTTT. V is TRBV5-6 and J is TRBJ2-3, with 12 bases identical to TRBD1. Unmatched junction bases numbered 4, after V lost 4 bases and J lost 4 bases. The CDR3 spans 15 residues. Germline V gives CDR1 SGHDT, CDR2 YYEEEE.

The chain employs TRBV7-8 and TRBJ1-5; possible D gene TRBD1, 6 bases. The V gene's germline CDR1 is SGHVS and CDR2 FQNEAQ. This CDR3 region has 15 residues. V gave up 5 bases and J gave up 3 bases, with 14 bases separating them. CDR3 region: CASSLVGHPNQPQHF. DNA of the CDR3: TGTGCCAGCAGCCTGGTGGGACACCCCAATCAGCCCCAGCATTTT.

This chain joins TRBV25-1 and TRBJ1-1, with a weak D call TRBD1 (6 bases). Germline lookup yields CDR1 MGHDK and CDR2 SYGVNS. CDR3 length: 11 amino acids. The germline V and J ends were trimmed by 2 bases and 11 bases, with 9 bases remaining between them. CDR3 DNA: TGTGCCAGCAGTGAAGCAGGGGCCGCTTTCTTT. It codes for CASSEAGAAFF.

The chain has TRBV4-3 and TRBJ2-3; D is unclear. This CDR3 spans 16 amino acids. Trimming took 0 bases from V and 1 from J, leaving 11 bases between them. Germline lookup yields CDR1 LGHNA and CDR2 YSLEER. The chain's CDR3 is CASSQDLQTRTDTQYF. The CDR3 nucleotides read TGCGCCAGCAGCCAAGATCTGCAGACTCGCACAGATACGCAGTATTTT.

The genes are TRBV5-1 and TRBJ2-3; weak D call: TRBD2 (6 bases). Trimming took off 4 bases at V and 0 bases at J, with 15 bases between the two ends. The length of the CDR3 is 16 residues. Per germline, CDR1 SGHRS and CDR2 YFSETQ. CDR3 nucleotide sequence: TGCGCCAGCAGCCCCACTGCCGGGGGAAGCACAGATACGCAGTATTTT. This codes for CASSPTAGGSTDTQYF.

The chain recombines TRBV19 with TRBJ1-2; the D is unclear. This CDR3 is 13 amino acids long. Germline V gene sequence: CDR1 LNHDA, CDR2 SQIVND (reference sequence). V was clipped by 7 bases and J by 8 bases, with 17 bases between them. The CDR3 region has the DNA TGTGCCAGTACCATGTGGCAGAATCTCGGCTACACCTTC. This translates into CASTMWQNLGYTF.

The rearrangement uses TRBV5-1 and TRBJ1-1; D remains ambiguous. The CDR3 length is 17 residues. The ends were cut back, 0 bases at V and 1 base at J, with 16 bases in the middle. CDR1 and CDR2 (germline): SGHRS, YFSETQ. CDR3 in amino acids: CASSLDGEVYSNTEAFF. The CDR3 region has the DNA TGCGCCAGCAGCTTGGACGGGGAGGTGTATTCGAACACTGAAGCTTTCTTT.

This rearrangement joins TRBV7-9 to TRBJ1-2; no firm D call. V lost 4 bases and J lost 5, with 14 bases in between. The germline V gene has CDR1 SEHNR and CDR2 FQNEAQ (reference sequence). The CDR3 runs 14 residues. CDR3 sequence: CASSYLVRAYGYTF. The CDR3 nucleotides read TGTGCCAGCAGCTACCTGGTTCGGGCATATGGCTACACCTTC.

The chain has TRBV7-3 and TRBJ2-1; TRBD2 agrees at 7 bases. CDR1 SGHTA and CDR2 FQGTGA come from the germline V gene. The CDR3 runs to 16 residues. The J segment lost 5 bases and the V segment lost 5 bases, leaving 12 bases of the junction unmatched. Here the CDR3 reads CASSRKVTSRDNEQFF. CDR3 bases: TGTGCCAGCAGCCGAAAGGTGACTAGCAGAGACAATGAGCAGTTCTTC.

The J gene is TRBJ2-1, the V gene TRBV5-4; 9 bases align to TRBD2. Germline trimming cut 4 bases from V and 5 bases from J; bases unmatched to any gene: 10. Germline V gene sequence: CDR1 SGHNT, CDR2 YYREEE (reference sequence). The CDR3 runs 16 residues. The CDR3 region is CASSRQSGRNHNEQFF. As DNA, the CDR3 is TGTGCCAGCAGCCGCCAAAGCGGGAGGAACCACAATGAGCAGTTCTTC.

This chain links TRBV9 with TRBJ2-7; TRBD2 matches at 8 bases. With 2 bases clipped from V and 6 bases from J, the junction kept 10 bases outside the gene matches. The CDR3 consists of 15 residues. Germline V CDR1 and CDR2: SGDLS, YYNGEE. CDR3 residues: CASSVGPAGEGEQYF. The CDR3 DNA reads as TGTGCCAGCAGCGTTGGTCCAGCGGGAGAGGGCGAGCAGTACTTC.

The chain carries TRBV6-5 and TRBJ1-2; D gene unclear. The V gene lost 6 bases and the J gene lost 5 bases, with 19 bases spanning the gap. Per the germline V gene, CDR1 is MNHEY and CDR2 is SVGAGI. CDR3 length equals 15 residues. As DNA, the CDR3 is TGTGCCAGCAGGTTTAGTGGCAGAGGCGGATATGGCTACACCTTC. Protein product: CASRFSGRGGYGYTF.

The rearrangement uses TRBV5-6 and TRBJ2-3, with 9 bases that match TRBD1. This CDR3 spans 16 amino acids. Germline trimming cut 5 bases from V and 3 bases from J; bases unmatched to any gene: 10. Germline V gene data show CDR1 as SGHDT and CDR2 as YYEEEE. The chain's CDR3 is CASSRKLGTGTDTQYF. The CDR3 nucleotides are TGTGCCAGCAGTCGGAAGTTAGGGACAGGGACAGATACGCAGTATTTT.

Sample share makes this clone medium-sized. This chain links TRBV7-8 with TRBJ1-6; TRBD1 matches 7 bases. The J segment lost 10 bases and the V segment lost 0 bases, leaving 12 bases of the junction unmatched. This CDR3 contains 17 residues. In germline, CDR1 is SGHVS, CDR2 FQNEAQ. This chain's CDR3 is CASSLAGRGKEWSPLHF. The CDR3 DNA follows: TGTGCCAGCAGCTTAGCGGGCAGGGGGAAAGAGTGGTCACCCCTCCACTTT.

This chain joins TRBV6-1 and TRBJ2-1, with D perhaps matching TRBD2 (6 bases). The V gene lost 6 bases and the J gene lost 4 bases, with 16 bases spanning the gap. Germline V CDR1 and CDR2: MNHNS, SASEGT. The length of the CDR3 is 15 residues. Here the CDR3 DNA reads TGTGCCAGCAGGGCCTGGGTAGCGGATTACAATGAGCAGTTCTTC. Translated, it gives CASRAWVADYNEQFF.

The chain couples TRBV10-2 to TRBJ1-2; D gene ambiguous. The CDR3 sequence is 11 residues long. V gave up 1 base and J gave up 4 bases, with 1 base separating them. From germline, CDR1 is WSHSY and CDR2 SAAADI. The CDR3 is CASSEFYGYTF. As DNA, the CDR3 is TGCGCCAGCAGTGAGTTCTATGGCTACACCTTC.

V gene TRBV11-2 combines with J gene TRBJ1-1; D not certain. The V and J ends lost 0 bases and 0 bases respectively, with 5 bases between them. Per germline, CDR1 SGHAT and CDR2 FQNNGV. The CDR3 is 14 residues long. Here the CDR3 reads CASSLERMNTEAFF. The CDR3 DNA reads as TGTGCCAGCAGCTTAGAACGGATGAACACTGAAGCTTTCTTT.

The chain couples TRBV29-1 to TRBJ2-4; 12 positions match TRBD2. J was trimmed by 1 base and V by 7 bases; bases with no gene match: 11. Germline V lookup: CDR1 SQVTM, CDR2 ANQGSEA. The CDR3 has 17 amino acids. The CDR3 nucleotides are TGCAGCGACGTACTAGCGGGAGGTGTCGGGGCCAAAAACATTCAGTACTTC. As protein: CSDVLAGGVGAKNIQYF.

The gene calls are TRBV28 and TRBJ1-1; 7 bases match TRBD1. V lost 1 base and J lost 4; bases outside the gene matches: 6. CDR1 and CDR2 from the germline V gene are MDHEN and SYDVKM. CDR3 length: 15 residues. The CDR3 loop is CASSLSTGVITEAFF. DNA for the CDR3: TGTGCCAGCAGTTTATCCACAGGGGTAATCACTGAAGCTTTCTTT.

The chain links TRBV23-1 to TRBJ2-5; possible D gene TRBD1, 5 bases. TRBV23-1 is assigned to the ORF class and has an uncertain function. CDR3 length: 15 amino acids. Trimming pared 4 bases from V and 9 bases from J, leaving 21 bases between. CDR3 amino acids: CASSRGRVRHEPQYF. The CDR3 DNA reads as TGCGCCAGCAGTCGGGGCCGGGTCCGTCATGAGCCCCAGTACTTC.

This chain uses TRBV7-9 with TRBJ1-5; no reliable D call. Germline V gene data show CDR1 as SEHNR and CDR2 as FQNEAQ (reference sequence). There are 13 residues in the CDR3. Trimming pared 5 bases from V and 0 bases from J, leaving 5 bases between. The CDR3 here is CASSPNSNQPQHF. CDR3 DNA: TGTGCCAGCAGCCCAAATAGCAATCAGCCCCAGCATTTT.